This TCR beta chain was sequenced during a study of blood T cell repertoires in COVID-19. Study summary: COVID-19 samples from acute and convalescent phases originated in the United States, Italy and Spain.

A single count supports this clone. Per the original data handling: Researchers report that nucleated cell counts were estimated from reference gene primer amplification. Clones were read by immunoSEQ multiplex PCR, and TCRdb kept only the in-frame ones, dropping some. Clonal size and the V and J genes are those of that table, whereas D and trimming came from the DNA. The sample has over 300,000 clones, 89% seen once; the top ten hold about 6%. This TCR derives from a man younger than 35 who had recovered from COVID-19. Input material: peripheral blood.

CDR3 in amino acids: CASSLSAVTLGEQFF. The CDR3 DNA follows: TGTGCCAGCAGCTTATCCGCGGTCACCTTGGGTGAGCAGTTCTTC. The chain has TRBV11-2 and TRBJ2-1; D gene ambiguous. This CDR3 region has 15 residues. Germline CDR1 reads SGHAT; CDR2 reads FQNNGV. Trimming took off 2 bases at V and 9 bases at J, with 17 bases between the two ends.